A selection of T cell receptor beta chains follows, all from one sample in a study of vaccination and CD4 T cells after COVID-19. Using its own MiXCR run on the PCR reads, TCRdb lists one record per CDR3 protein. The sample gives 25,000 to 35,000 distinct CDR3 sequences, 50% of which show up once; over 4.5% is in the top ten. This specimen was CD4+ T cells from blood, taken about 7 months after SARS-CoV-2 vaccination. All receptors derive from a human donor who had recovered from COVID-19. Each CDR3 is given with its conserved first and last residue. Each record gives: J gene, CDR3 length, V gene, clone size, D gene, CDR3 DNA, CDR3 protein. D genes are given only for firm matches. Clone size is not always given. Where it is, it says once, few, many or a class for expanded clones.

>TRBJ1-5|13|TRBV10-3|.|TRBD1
TGTGCCACCTCAGGGACAGGGAGTCAGCCCCAGCATTTT
CATSGTGSQPQHF
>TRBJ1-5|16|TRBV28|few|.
TGTGCCAGCAGTTCCCATCTACGGACTCTCAATCAGCCCCAGCATTTT
CASSSHLRTLNQPQHF
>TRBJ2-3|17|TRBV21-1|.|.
TGCGCCAGCAGCCAAGTCTTAACGCGGGAAAGCACAGATACGCAGTATTTT
CASSQVLTRESTDTQYF
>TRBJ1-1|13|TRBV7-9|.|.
TGTGCCAGCAGCTTGGGGGCGAACACTGAAGCTTTCTTT
CASSLGANTEAFF
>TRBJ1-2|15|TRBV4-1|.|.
TGCGCCAGCAGCCAAGACTCGGGGGGGGACTATGGCTACACCTTC
CASSQDSGGDYGYTF
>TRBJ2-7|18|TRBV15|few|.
TGTGCCACCAGCAGAGATTATGGAGACAGCCCGACCGCCTACGAGCAGTACTTC
CATSRDYGDSPTAYEQYF
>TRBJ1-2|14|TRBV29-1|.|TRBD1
TGCAGCGTTGAATGGCCAGGGGGAAATTATGGCTACACCTTC
CSVEWPGGNYGYTF
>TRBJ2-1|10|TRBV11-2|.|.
TGTGCCAGCTCGGGAGTAGAGCAGTTCTTC
CASSGVEQFF
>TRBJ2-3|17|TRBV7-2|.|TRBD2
TGTGCCAGCAGCTTAGAAGCCGGGACTACAAGCACAGATACGCAGTATTTT
CASSLEAGTTSTDTQYF
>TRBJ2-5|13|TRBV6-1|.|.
TGTGCCAGCGCTGGACAATTGTTAGAGACCCAGTACTTC
CASAGQLLETQYF
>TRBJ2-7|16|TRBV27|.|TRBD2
TGCGCCAGCAGTCAGCAATGGGGGCTAGCGGGAAACGAGCAGTACTTC
CASSQQWGLAGNEQYF
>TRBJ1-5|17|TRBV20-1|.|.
TGCAGTGCTAGTAGCCCAATCCGGGATTATAGCAATCAGCCCCAGCATTTT
CSASSPIRDYSNQPQHF
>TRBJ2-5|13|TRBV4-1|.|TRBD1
TGCGCCAGCAGCAGGGCAGGGGGAGAGACCCAGTACTTC
CASSRAGGETQYF
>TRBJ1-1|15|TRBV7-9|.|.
TGTGCCAGCCGTCAGGACAGATTTATGAACACTGAAGCTTTCTTT
CASRQDRFMNTEAFF
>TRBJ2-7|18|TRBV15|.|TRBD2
TGTGCCACCAGCAAATATTCCGGGACTAGCGGTGCAAACTACGAGCAGTACTTC
CATSKYSGTSGANYEQYF
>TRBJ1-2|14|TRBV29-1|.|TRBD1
TGCAGCGTTGGCCGACAGGACAGGGCCTATGGCTACACCTTC
CSVGRQDRAYGYTF
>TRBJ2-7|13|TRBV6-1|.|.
TGTGCCAGCAGTGAAGGGGAGACCCTTAAGCAGTACTTC
CASSEGETLKQYF
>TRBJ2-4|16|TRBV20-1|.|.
TGCAGTGCTAGAGATCTGACAGGACTAGCCAAAAACATTCAGTACTTC
CSARDLTGLAKNIQYF
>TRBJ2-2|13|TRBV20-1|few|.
TGCAGTGCTAGCCCTAGGAGCACCGGGGAGCTGTTTTTT
CSASPRSTGELFF
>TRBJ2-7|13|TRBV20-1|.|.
TGCAGTGCTATAAGAGAGGGGGGTTACGAGCAGTACTTC
CSAIREGGYEQYF
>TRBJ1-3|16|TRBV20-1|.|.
TGCAGTGCTAGAGATCGAAGGGGACCCTCTGGAAACACCATATATTTT
CSARDRRGPSGNTIYF
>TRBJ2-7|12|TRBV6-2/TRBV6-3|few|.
TGTGCCAGCAGTGCTCTAGCGCCCGAGCAGTACTTC
CASSALAPEQYF
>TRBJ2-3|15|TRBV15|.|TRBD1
TGTGCCACCAGCATCCGACAGGGGGGCACAGATACGCAGTATTTT
CATSIRQGGTDTQYF
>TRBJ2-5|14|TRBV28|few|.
TGTGCCAGCAGCACGTCGGGGTCCTGGGAGACCCAGTACTTC
CASSTSGSWETQYF
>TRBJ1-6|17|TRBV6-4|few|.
TGTGCCAGCAGTGACAGGGCCACGACAAGATTGGCTTCACCCCTCCACTTT
CASSDRATTRLASPLHF
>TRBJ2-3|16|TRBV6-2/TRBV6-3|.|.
TGTGCCAGCAGTATTTTAGGCCCGACTAGCACAGATACGCAGTATTTT
CASSILGPTSTDTQYF
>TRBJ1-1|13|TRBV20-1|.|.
TGCAGTGCTAGGGGGTCGCTCAACACTGAAGCTTTCTTT
CSARGSLNTEAFF
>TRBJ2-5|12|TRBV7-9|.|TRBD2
TGTGCCACCCAGGGCGGGGGAGAGACCCAGTACTTC
CATQGGGETQYF
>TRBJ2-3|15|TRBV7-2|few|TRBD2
TGTGCCAGCAGCTCCACAGCGGGGAGGGCAGATACGCAGTATTTT
CASSSTAGRADTQYF
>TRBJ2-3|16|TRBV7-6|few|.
TGTGCCAGCAGCTTACGCTCTGCAGCTAACACAGATACGCAGTATTTT
CASSLRSAANTDTQYF
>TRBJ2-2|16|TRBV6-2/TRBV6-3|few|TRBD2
TGTGCCAGCAGTAGGACTATGGCGGGAGGAACCGGGGAGCTGTTTTTT
CASSRTMAGGTGELFF
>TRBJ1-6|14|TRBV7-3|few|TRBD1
TGTGCCAGCAGCTTGGACAGGGAGAATTCACCCCTCCACTTT
CASSLDRENSPLHF
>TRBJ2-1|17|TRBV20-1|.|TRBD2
TGCAGTGCTAGAGACGTAGCGGGAGGAGGATCCTACAATGAGCAGTTCTTC
CSARDVAGGGSYNEQFF
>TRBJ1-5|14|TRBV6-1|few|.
TGTGCCAGCAAGGGAGGGTGGAGCAATCAGCCCCAGCATTTT
CASKGGWSNQPQHF
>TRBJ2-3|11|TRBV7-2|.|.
TGTGCCAGCAGCCCCAGTAGCGCGCAGTATTTT
CASSPSSAQYF
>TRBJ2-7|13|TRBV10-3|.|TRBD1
TGTGCCATCAGATCACAGGGGGCCTACGAGCAGTACTTC
CAIRSQGAYEQYF
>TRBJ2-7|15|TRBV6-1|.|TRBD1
TGTGCCAGCAGTGAAGGGACAGGGGGCGCCTACGAGCAGTACTTC
CASSEGTGGAYEQYF
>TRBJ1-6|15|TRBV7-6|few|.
TGTGCCAGCAGCGCCCGCCCGGGGGGCAATTCACCCCTCCACTTT
CASSARPGGNSPLHF
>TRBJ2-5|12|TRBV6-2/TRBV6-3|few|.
TGTGCCAGCACCCAGTTTTCAGAGACCCAGTACTTC
CASTQFSETQYF
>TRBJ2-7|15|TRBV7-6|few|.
TGTGCCAGCAGCTTAGTCACTGGACAGAGGGCGAAGCAGTACTTC
CASSLVTGQRAKQYF
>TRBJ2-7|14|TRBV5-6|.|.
TGTGCCAGCAGCTTGTTGAACAGGGCGTACGAGCAGTACTTC
CASSLLNRAYEQYF
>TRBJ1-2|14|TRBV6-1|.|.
TGTGCCAGCAGTACTCTCCGGCTTAACTATGGCTACACCTTC
CASSTLRLNYGYTF
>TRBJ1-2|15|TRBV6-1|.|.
TGTGCCAGCAGTGGCGCGGACAGAAGGGGCTATGGCTACACCTTC
CASSGADRRGYGYTF
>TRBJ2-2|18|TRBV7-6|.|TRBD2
TGTGCCAGCAGCCCGAGGGGTAGCGGGAGGGCGACCACCGGGGAGCTGTTTTTT
CASSPRGSGRATTGELFF
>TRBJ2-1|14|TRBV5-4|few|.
TGTGCCAGCAGCTTGCAAGACGGGACGGGTGAGCAGTTCTTC
CASSLQDGTGEQFF
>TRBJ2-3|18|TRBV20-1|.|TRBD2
TGCAGTGCTATACCTTTAATCGGACTAGCGGTTAGCACAGATACGCAGTATTTT
CSAIPLIGLAVSTDTQYF
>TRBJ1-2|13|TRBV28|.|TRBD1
TGTGCCAGCAGTTCGACAGGGCCCTATGGCTACACCTTC
CASSSTGPYGYTF
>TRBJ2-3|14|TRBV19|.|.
TGTGCCAGTAGTATTGCGAAATCCACAGATACGCAGTATTTT
CASSIAKSTDTQYF
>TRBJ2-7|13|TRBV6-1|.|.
TGTGCCAGCAGCCGGGACCTGGTAGAGGAGCAGTACTTC
CASSRDLVEEQYF